These 26 T cell receptor beta chains originate from one sample sequenced in a study of T cell responses to AZD1222 COVID-19 vaccine. Using immunoSEQ multiplex PCR, the repertoire was profiled, and TCRdb retains in-frame clones only, with some absent. The table lists around 120,000 clones, about 90% of them singletons, with roughly 13% in the top ten. This specimen was peripheral blood, taken on day 0 of AZD1222 vaccination. Receptors were obtained from an adult in good health.

The chain recombines TRBV2 with TRBJ2-1; 10 bases line up with TRBD1. The CDR3 totals 13 residues. V lost 8 bases, J lost 6 bases, and 4 bases stayed unmatched. The germline gives CDR1 SNHLY, CDR2 FYNNEI. CDR3 loop: CASRDRGGNEQFF. The CDR3 coding sequence is TGTGCCAGCCGGGACAGGGGTGGCAATGAGCAGTTCTTC.

The chain joins TRBV7-2 to TRBJ1-1, with D uncertain. The V gene's germline CDR1 is SGHTA and CDR2 FQGNSA. This CDR3 comprises 14 residues. Trimming removed 5 bases at V and 5 bases at J, with 15 bases between. The CDR3 nucleotides read TGTGCCAGCAGCCAACAACCGAGCGGGACTGAAGCTTTCTTT. Protein: CASSQQPSGTEAFF.

CDR3 bases: TGTGCCAGCAGCAACAGACAGGGCAGCCACGAGCAGTACTTC. Amino acids: CASSNRQGSHEQYF. The chain has TRBV27 and TRBJ2-7; 7 bases fit TRBD1. V lost 6 bases, J lost 5 bases, and 10 bases stayed unmatched. CDR1 and CDR2 from the germline V gene are MNHEY and SMNVEV (reference sequence). The CDR3 spans 14 residues.

In its sample, this clone was seen once. The CDR3 DNA sequence: TGTGCCAGCAGCCAGGAGGGTACGCAGTATTTT. Its protein product is CASSQEGTQYF. The chain uses TRBV5-5 and TRBJ2-3; a possible D gene is TRBD2 (6 bases). Between the trimmed V and J ends, which lost 4 bases and 8 bases, there was a span of 8 bases. This CDR3 comprises 11 residues. Germline CDR1 SGHKS, CDR2 YYEKEE (reference sequence).

The chain uses TRBV28 and TRBJ2-4; 7 bases align to TRBD2. The V gene's germline CDR1 is MDHEN and CDR2 SYDVKM. The CDR3 totals 16 residues. V lost 8 bases to trimming and J lost 0 bases; unmatched junction nucleotides: 10. The CDR3 loop reads CASVGSGGRAKNIQYF. The DNA for the CDR3 is TGTGCCAGCGTAGGGTCGGGGGGTCGAGCCAAAAACATTCAGTACTTC.

The rearrangement joins TRBV7-6 to TRBJ2-5; 11 nucleotides agree with TRBD2. V shed 0 bases and J 0 bases; nucleotides not matched to a gene: 3. The V gene's germline CDR1 is SGHVS and CDR2 FNYEAQ. This CDR3 spans 17 amino acids. CDR3 residues: CASSLALLAGDQETQYF. Written as DNA, the CDR3 is TGTGCCAGCAGCTTAGCTCTACTAGCGGGGGACCAAGAGACCCAGTACTTC.

The chain combines TRBV6-2 or TRBV6-3 with TRBJ1-2; D gene uncertain. Trimming removed 2 bases at V and 9 bases at J, with 13 bases between. This CDR3 comprises 13 residues. The V gene's germline CDR1 is MNHEY and CDR2 SVGEGT. CDR3: CASSYPETGSYTF. The CDR3 nucleotides are TGTGCCAGCAGTTACCCGGAAACCGGGAGCTACACCTTC.

The chain couples TRBV5-4 to TRBJ1-4, with D perhaps matching TRBD1 (6 bases). V gave up 1 base and J gave up 6 bases, with 7 bases separating them. The germline CDR1 and CDR2 sequences are SGHNT and YYREEE (reference sequence). The CDR3 sequence is 13 residues long. The CDR3, as DNA: TGTGCCAGCAGCTTGCCAGGGGATGAAAAACTGTTTTTT. Translated, it gives CASSLPGDEKLFF.

This sequence joins TRBV9 and TRBJ2-3, with TRBD2 as a possible D gene (6 bases). There are 15 residues in the CDR3. Germline V gene data show CDR1 as SGDLS and CDR2 as YYNGEE. Trimming took off 5 bases at V and 3 bases at J, with 16 bases between the two ends. As DNA, the CDR3 is TGTGCCAGCAGAAAGGACTATTCCCCGACAGATACGCAGTATTTT. Translating gives CASRKDYSPTDTQYF. Full variable domain (outside the CDR3, taken from reference TRBV9 and TRBJ2-3): DSGVTQTPKHLITATGQRVTLRCSPRSGDLSVYWYQQSLDQGLQFLIQYYNGEERAKGNILERFSAQQFPDLHSELNLSSLELGDSALYFCASRKDYSPTDTQYFGPGTRLTVL.

The gene calls are TRBV27 and TRBJ1-1; 7 positions match TRBD1. Germline V CDR1 and CDR2: MNHEY, SMNVEV (reference sequence). CDR3 length: 14 residues. V gave up 3 bases and J gave up 6 bases; unmatched junction bases: 7. The CDR3, as DNA: TGTGCCAGCAGTTTTGACAGGGTTAATCCTGAAGCTTTCTTT. This sequence encodes CASSFDRVNPEAFF.

This chain uses TRBV10-3 with TRBJ1-2; 7 bases are a match to TRBD1. Germline V CDR1 and CDR2: ENHRY, SYGVKD. Trimming removed 10 bases from V and 8 bases from J; junction bases left unmatched: 10. This CDR3 region has 12 residues. CDR3 in DNA: TGTGCCACCGCATCGCAGGGGGAAGGCTACACCTTC. Residues: CATASQGEGYTF.

Here the CDR3 reads CASSEYLDRGKLEQYF. The CDR3 nucleotides are TGCGCCAGCAGCGAATACTTGGACAGGGGGAAGTTAGAGCAGTACTTC. The chain couples TRBV5-1 to TRBJ2-7; 10 bases map to TRBD1. The CDR3 extends over 16 amino acids. CDR1 SGHRS and CDR2 YFSETQ come from the germline V gene. Germline trimming cut 4 bases from V and 7 bases from J; bases unmatched to any gene: 14.

V usage is TRBV5-1 and J usage is TRBJ1-1, with D possibly matching TRBD1 (5 bases). There are 14 residues in the CDR3. V was trimmed by 0 bases and J by 5 bases, leaving 11 bases between them. CDR1 is SGHRS and CDR2 is YFSETQ in the germline V gene. This CDR3 is CASSLEGGATEAFF. The DNA of the CDR3 is TGCGCCAGCAGCTTGGAGGGAGGGGCGACTGAAGCTTTCTTT.

V is TRBV28 and J is TRBJ1-4; D is undetermined. Between the trimmed V and J ends, which lost 6 bases and 7 bases, there was a span of 15 bases. The germline V gene encodes CDR1 MDHEN and CDR2 SYDVKM. This CDR3 spans 14 amino acids. In DNA form, the CDR3 reads TGTGCCAGCAGCCCAGGTGGGCTGGTTGAAAAACTGTTTTTT. As protein: CASSPGGLVEKLFF.

A remark on this clone: The sample contains more than one DNA sequence encoding this CDR3. V is TRBV19 and J is TRBJ1-1; TRBD1 matches 8 bases. The length of the CDR3 is 14 residues. V lost 4 bases to trimming and J lost 1 base; unmatched junction nucleotides: 2. CDR1 is LNHDA and CDR2 is SQIVND in the germline V gene (reference sequence). This chain's CDR3 is CASSRDRGNTEAFF. CDR3 nucleotides: TGTGCCAGTAGTAGAGACAGGGGGAACACTGAAGCTTTCTTT.

This clone has just one count. This rearrangement joins TRBV12-3 or TRBV12-4 to TRBJ1-1, with D tentatively TRBD1 (5 bases). The ends were cut back, 9 bases at V and 3 bases at J, with 14 bases in the middle. This CDR3 region has 13 residues. The DNA of the CDR3 is TGTGCCAGTTTATTGGGGGGATACACTGAAGCTTTCTTT. As protein: CASLLGGYTEAFF.

CDR3 DNA sequence: TGTGCCAGCAGCCCTAGCGGAGAAGAGACCCAGTACTTC. It is translated as CASSPSGEETQYF. V gene TRBV28 combines with J gene TRBJ2-5, with 7 bases matching TRBD2. The trim removed 6 bases at V and 3 bases at J, leaving 4 bases unmatched. CDR3 length: 13 amino acids. Per the germline V gene, CDR1 is MDHEN and CDR2 is SYDVKM. The full variable domain, in which reference TRBV28 and TRBJ2-5 provide the parts outside the CDR3, is DVKVTQSSRYLVKRTGEKVFLECVQDMDHENMFWYRQDPGLGLRLIYFSYDVKMKEKGDIPEGYSVSREKKERFSLILESASTNQTSMYLCASSPSGEETQYFGPGTRLLVL.

V and J are TRBV27 and TRBJ2-5; D ambiguous. Between the trimmed V and J ends, which lost 4 bases and 5 bases, there was a span of 20 bases. The CDR3 covers 16 residues. Germline-derived CDR1 and CDR2 are MNHEY and SMNVEV (reference sequence). The CDR3 bases are TGTGCCAGCAGTTCAACCGGCGAGGTTGATATTGAGACCCAGTACTTC. This translates into CASSSTGEVDIETQYF.

This chain connects TRBV28 to TRBJ2-6; perhaps TRBD2 as D (6 bases). The CDR3 sequence is 17 residues long. V was pared by 3 bases and J by 0 bases, with 12 bases between. Germline CDR1 is MDHEN and CDR2 is SYDVKM. This CDR3 reads CASSLRGPYSGANVLTF. CDR3 nucleotides: TGTGCCAGCAGTTTGCGGGGCCCGTACTCTGGGGCCAACGTCCTGACTTTC.

On this clone itself: Other nucleotide sequences in the sample specify the same CDR3. The chain recombines TRBV4-3 with TRBJ1-1; D uncertain. This CDR3 has 14 residues. V lost 3 bases, J lost 1 base, and 9 bases lay in between. Looked up from germline, CDR1 is LGHNA and CDR2 is YSLEER. CDR3 bases: TGCGCCAGCAGCCAGCATCGACAGAACACTGAAGCTTTCTTT. Encoded protein: CASSQHRQNTEAFF.

CDR3 coding DNA: TGTGCCAGCAGTGGGGACAGTCCCTACAATGAGCAGTTCTTC. This codes for CASSGDSPYNEQFF. The chain combines TRBV6-2 or TRBV6-3 with TRBJ2-1, with TRBD1 matching 7 bases. Unmatched junction bases numbered 3, after V lost 5 bases and J lost 2 bases. CDR3 length equals 14 residues. Germline loops: CDR1 MNHEY, CDR2 SVGEGT.

The V call is TRBV6-2 or TRBV6-3, the J call TRBJ2-7; 7 bases are shared with TRBD2. The CDR3 length is 15 residues. Trimming took 0 bases from V and 6 from J; bases not matched to a gene: 8. Germline CDR1 reads MNHEY; CDR2 reads SVGEGT. The CDR3 nucleotides are TGTGCCAGCAGTTACTCAGGACTAGGGACCTCCGAGCAGTACTTC. As protein: CASSYSGLGTSEQYF.

This chain joins TRBV4-1 and TRBJ1-1; D gene unclear. CDR1 is MGHRA, CDR2 YSYEKL, per germline. V shed 0 bases and J shed 5 bases, with 13 bases lying between them. The CDR3 spans 15 residues. In nucleotides, the CDR3 is TGCGCCAGCAGCCAAGAAAGGAGTGGAGGGACTGAAGCTTTCTTT. This codes for CASSQERSGGTEAFF.

The chain is built from TRBV28 and TRBJ2-3, with D maybe TRBD2 (6 bases). This CDR3 is 20 amino acids long. The germline CDR1 and CDR2 sequences are MDHEN and SYDVKM. The V end lost 5 bases, the J end lost 0 bases, and 27 bases lay between the germline ends. DNA for the CDR3: TGTGCCAGCAGTAGGTCGGAGGGCGGGGTTCGGCGCACTAGCACAGATACGCAGTATTTT. Its translation is CASSRSEGGVRRTSTDTQYF.

The chain joins TRBV28 to TRBJ2-2; 7 nucleotides match TRBD1. The CDR3 runs to 17 residues. The germline gives CDR1 MDHEN, CDR2 SYDVKM. The ends lost 4 bases at V and 3 bases at J; junction bases unmatched: 11. The CDR3 DNA sequence: TGTGCCAGCAGTTCACCCCTCACAGGGGAAGACACCGGGGAGCTGTTTTTT. It encodes CASSSPLTGEDTGELFF.

On this clone itself: The sample holds other DNA sequences that translate to the same CDR3. This chain links TRBV12-3 or TRBV12-4 with TRBJ1-5; D is unresolved. V was pared by 6 bases and J by 5 bases, with 8 bases between. The CDR3 sequence is 12 residues long. The CDR3: CASRLEDQPQHF. In DNA, the CDR3 is TGTGCCAGCAGGCTAGAGGATCAGCCCCAGCATTTT.